The next 30 T cell receptor beta chains were all read from a single sample in a study of blood T cell repertoires in COVID-19. Profiled with immunoSEQ multiplex PCR; TCRdb holds only in-frame clones, not every one. In the table there are about 180,000 clones, approximately 88% of which are singletons. Input material: peripheral blood. The receptors shown here come from a woman aged 25 to 39 with acute or convalescent COVID-19.

The chain combines TRBV7-2 with TRBJ2-3, with 13 bases identical to TRBD2. Trimming removed 3 bases from V and 11 bases from J; junction bases left unmatched: 8. The germline gives CDR1 SGHTA, CDR2 FQGNSA. This CDR3 has 15 amino acids. CDR3 in DNA: TGTGCCAGCAGCTTTGACGGACTAGCGGGAGTTGGGCAGTATTTT. Its protein is CASSFDGLAGVGQYF.

This rearrangement joins TRBV25-1 to TRBJ2-1; 8 bases align to TRBD2. The CDR3 is made up of 18 amino acids. Germline CDR1 is MGHDK and CDR2 is SYGVNS. J was trimmed by 6 bases and V by 2 bases; bases with no gene match: 15. The CDR3 region is CASSEPPPGRAGLNEQFF. The CDR3, as DNA: TGTGCCAGCAGTGAACCTCCCCCCGGGAGGGCCGGGCTCAATGAGCAGTTCTTC. Combining the CDR3 with reference TRBV25-1 and TRBJ2-1 gives the whole variable domain EADIYQTPRYLVIGTGKKITLECSQTMGHDKMYWYQQDPGMELHLIHYSYGVNSTEKGDLSSESTVSRIRTEHFPLTLESARPSHTSQYLCASSEPPPGRAGLNEQFFGPGTRLTVL.

This chain joins TRBV9 and TRBJ2-5, with D perhaps matching TRBD1 (7 bases). This CDR3 has 13 residues. Germline CDR1 is SGDLS and CDR2 is YYNGEE. V lost 4 bases and J lost 7, with 14 bases in between. CDR3 loop: CASSPRQGGTQYF. For the CDR3, the DNA is TGTGCCAGCAGCCCGCGACAGGGAGGGACCCAGTACTTC.

V gene TRBV19 combines with J gene TRBJ1-1, with D possibly matching TRBD1 (5 bases). Germline V gene lookup returns CDR1 LNHDA and CDR2 SQIVND (reference sequence). The CDR3 consists of 13 residues. The V end lost 7 bases, the J end lost 2 bases, and 11 bases lay between the germline ends. The DNA of the CDR3 is TGTGCCAGTAAGAGACAGCGAAACACTGAAGCTTTCTTT. Translated: CASKRQRNTEAFF.

This rearrangement joins TRBV3-1 (or the pseudogene TRBV3-2) to TRBJ1-2, with D unresolved. Germline CDR1 and CDR2: LGHDT and YNNKEL (reference sequence). V dropped 0 bases and J dropped 8 bases, with 7 bases sitting between them. The CDR3 loop spans 12 amino acids. As DNA, the CDR3 is TGTGCCAGCAGCCAAGATTGGAGGGGCTACACCTTC. It translates to CASSQDWRGYTF.

The chain is built from TRBV10-3 and TRBJ2-7; D possibly corresponds to TRBD1 (6 bases). The CDR3 extends over 13 amino acids. The V gene lost 4 bases and the J gene lost 3 bases, with 10 bases spanning the gap. In germline, CDR1 is ENHRY, CDR2 SYGVKD. DNA for the CDR3: TGTGCCATCAGTGTAGGACAGCTCTACGAGCAGTACTTC. As protein: CAISVGQLYEQYF.

The chain carries TRBV4-1 and TRBJ1-6; no reliable D call. V shed 10 bases and J shed 7 bases, with 14 bases lying between them. This CDR3 is built from 13 residues. The germline V gene encodes CDR1 MGHRA and CDR2 YSYEKL. CDR3 bases: TGCGCCACTTCAGATTCCTTCAATTCACCCCTCCACTTT. Translating it yields CATSDSFNSPLHF.

The chain joins TRBV5-1 to TRBJ1-5, with TRBD1 identical over 9 bases. Germline CDR1 reads SGHRS; CDR2 reads YFSETQ. The CDR3 has 15 residues. V was pared by 6 bases and J by 5 bases, with 9 bases of the junction left unmatched. CDR3 residues: CASTGTGNVHQPQHF. CDR3 bases: TGCGCCAGCACCGGGACAGGGAACGTACATCAGCCCCAGCATTTT. The variable domain in full, with the rest retrieved from reference TRBV5-1 and TRBJ1-5, is KAGVTQTPRYLIKTRGQQVTLSCSPISGHRSVSWYQQTPGQGLQFLFEYFSETQRNKGNFPGRFSGRQFSNSRSEMNVSTLELGDSALYLCASTGTGNVHQPQHFGDGTRLSIL.

V is TRBV5-1 and J is TRBJ1-2; 7 nucleotides align to TRBD1. The CDR3 covers 14 residues. Germline CDR1 reads SGHRS; CDR2 reads YFSETQ. V lost 5 bases and J lost 2; bases outside the gene matches: 6. The CDR3 DNA reads TGCGCCAGCAGTGAGACAGGGAACAACTATGGCTACACCTTC. Its protein product is CASSETGNNYGYTF.

The chain combines TRBV24-1 with TRBJ2-5, with 9 bases lining up with TRBD2. The CDR3 is 16 amino acids. V gave up 3 bases and J gave up 4 bases; unmatched junction bases: 8. Per the germline V gene, CDR1 is KGHDR and CDR2 is SFDVKD. In DNA form, the CDR3 reads TGTGCCACCAGTGATGTGGCGGGAGGGCCCATAGAGACCCAGTACTTC. It translates to CATSDVAGGPIETQYF.

Points on this clone: At one end, the junction sequence differs from germline, possibly due to a read error. This CDR3 is also generated by other DNA sequences in the sample. The chain uses TRBV19 and TRBJ2-6; perhaps TRBD1 as D (6 bases). Per the germline V gene, CDR1 is LNHDA and CDR2 is SQIVND (reference sequence). This CDR3 contains 18 residues. The CDR3: CASSIRSQGFSGANVLTF. Here the CDR3 DNA reads TGTGCCAGTAGTATACGATCACAGGGCTTCTCTGGGGCCAACGTCCTGACGTTC.

J is TRBJ1-2 and V is TRBV19, with TRBD1 matching 8 bases. Germline CDR1 reads LNHDA; CDR2 reads SQIVND (reference sequence). CDR3 length equals 14 residues. Trimming took 2 bases from V and 4 from J; bases not matched to a gene: 3. For the CDR3, the DNA is TGTGCCAGTAGTATAAGACAGGGGTTCTATGGCTACACCTTC. Residues: CASSIRQGFYGYTF.

The chain is built from TRBV9 and TRBJ2-3; D not resolved. There are 14 residues in the CDR3. Per germline, CDR1 SGDLS and CDR2 YYNGEE. Trimming removed 1 base at V and 2 bases at J, with 8 bases between. CDR3 DNA sequence: TGTGCCAGCAGCGTAATCGGAGCCACAGATACGCAGTATTTT. Residues: CASSVIGATDTQYF.

The chain has TRBV3-1 (or the pseudogene TRBV3-2) and TRBJ2-7; D might be TRBD2 (7 bases). The CDR3 has 15 amino acids. V was trimmed by 6 bases and J by 3 bases, leaving 18 bases between them. Germline loops: CDR1 LGHDT, CDR2 YNNKEL (reference sequence). CDR3 loop: CASSRGGQGHYEQYF. DNA for the CDR3: TGTGCCAGCAGTCGCGGGGGCCAGGGCCACTACGAGCAGTACTTC.

The rearrangement joins TRBV29-1 to TRBJ2-1, with 14 bases identical to TRBD2. The CDR3 runs 16 residues. The germline gives CDR1 SQVTM, CDR2 ANQGSEA. The junction had 5 bases not matched to a gene; V was cut back by 7 bases and J by 0 bases. The CDR3 bases are TGCAGCGCCGGACTAGCGGGAGGCCTCTCCTACAATGAGCAGTTCTTC. This gives the protein CSAGLAGGLSYNEQFF.

This chain joins TRBV7-6 and TRBJ2-5; a possible D gene is TRBD2 (6 bases). The V end was cut by 1 base, the J end by 5 bases, with 20 bases between. Germline V gives CDR1 SGHVS, CDR2 FNYEAQ. The CDR3 runs 17 residues. This CDR3 is CASSLEITRGRRETQYF. CDR3 nucleotide sequence: TGTGCCAGCAGCTTAGAAATAACGCGAGGGAGGAGGGAGACCCAGTACTTC.

The chain carries TRBV7-9 and TRBJ1-4, with TRBD1 matching 8 bases. The V and J ends lost 5 bases and 7 bases, in that order; junction bases with no gene match: 3. CDR3 length: 13 residues. Looked up from germline, CDR1 is SEHNR and CDR2 is FQNEAQ (reference sequence). CDR3 amino acids: CASSPGTGEKLFF. CDR3 nucleotide sequence: TGTGCCAGCAGCCCCGGGACAGGTGAAAAACTGTTTTTT.

This clone occurred a few times. The chain combines TRBV28 with TRBJ1-2; TRBD1 agrees at 9 bases. The germline gives CDR1 MDHEN, CDR2 SYDVKM. The CDR3 is 14 amino acids. After removal of 6 bases from V and 7 bases from J, the junction contained 9 bases not matched to a gene. CDR3 sequence: CASRVGQGKTGYTF. In DNA, the CDR3 is TGTGCCAGCAGGGTGGGACAGGGAAAGACTGGCTACACCTTC.

The J gene is TRBJ1-6, the V gene TRBV18, with TRBD1 matching over 7 bases. The CDR3 runs 16 residues. V lost 3 bases to trimming and J lost 0 bases; unmatched junction nucleotides: 2. Looked up from germline, CDR1 is KGHSH and CDR2 is LQKENI. In DNA, the CDR3 is TGTGCCAGCTCACCGAGGGACAGCTCCTATAATTCACCCCTCCACTTT. Its protein is CASSPRDSSYNSPLHF.

This sequence joins TRBV10-3 and TRBJ1-5; D is undetermined. The CDR3 spans 13 residues. Germline-derived CDR1 and CDR2 are ENHRY and SYGVKD. Trimming left V 5 bases short and J 0 bases short, with 5 bases between. As DNA, the CDR3 is TGTGCCATCAGTCGCGGTAGCAATCAGCCCCAGCATTTT. It is translated as CAISRGSNQPQHF.

This chain uses TRBV5-1 with TRBJ1-1; TRBD1 is a possible D gene (6 bases). Per germline, CDR1 SGHRS and CDR2 YFSETQ. The V and J ends lost 4 bases and 3 bases respectively, with 13 bases between them. The CDR3 covers 14 residues. DNA for the CDR3: TGCGCCAGCAGCGGGGTAGGGGGAGACACTGAAGCTTTCTTT. Residues: CASSGVGGDTEAFF. The whole variable domain, filled in from reference TRBV5-1 and TRBJ1-1, reads KAGVTQTPRYLIKTRGQQVTLSCSPISGHRSVSWYQQTPGQGLQFLFEYFSETQRNKGNFPGRFSGRQFSNSRSEMNVSTLELGDSALYLCASSGVGGDTEAFFGQGTRLTVV.

The rearrangement uses TRBV4-1 and TRBJ2-6; D ambiguous. Germline V gene sequence: CDR1 MGHRA, CDR2 YSYEKL. V was clipped by 2 bases and J by 4 bases, with 9 bases between them. This CDR3 region has 15 residues. CDR3 DNA: TGCGCCAGCAGCCAAATCGGTTTCGGGGCCAACGTCCTGACTTTC. Amino acids: CASSQIGFGANVLTF.

The chain couples TRBV2 to TRBJ1-5; D remains ambiguous. Germline V gives CDR1 SNHLY, CDR2 FYNNEI. The CDR3 runs to 13 residues. Trimming removed 8 bases at V and 0 bases at J, with 8 bases between. CDR3 amino acids: CASAENSNQPQHF. The CDR3 DNA reads as TGTGCCAGCGCAGAAAATAGCAATCAGCCCCAGCATTTT.

Worth noting for this clone: In the same sample, other DNA sequences code for this CDR3. The genes are TRBV4-1 and TRBJ2-1, with 12 bases matching TRBD2. The CDR3 extends over 15 amino acids. Germline V gives CDR1 MGHRA, CDR2 YSYEKL. V lost 1 base, J lost 10 bases, and 5 bases stayed unmatched. For the CDR3, the DNA is TGCGCCAGCAGCCAAGGACTAGCGGGAGTTGGCGAGCAGTTCTTC. As protein: CASSQGLAGVGEQFF.

The rearrangement links TRBV5-1 to TRBJ2-1; 8 bases agree with TRBD2. The CDR3 is 16 residues long. Germline lookup yields CDR1 SGHRS and CDR2 YFSETQ. The trim removed 3 bases at V and 0 bases at J, leaving 5 bases unmatched. CDR3 region: CASSYTSGVSYNEQFF. CDR3 nucleotides: TGCGCCAGCAGCTACACTAGCGGAGTCTCCTACAATGAGCAGTTCTTC. Supplemented by reference TRBV5-1 and TRBJ2-1, the full variable domain reads KAGVTQTPRYLIKTRGQQVTLSCSPISGHRSVSWYQQTPGQGLQFLFEYFSETQRNKGNFPGRFSGRQFSNSRSEMNVSTLELGDSALYLCASSYTSGVSYNEQFFGPGTRLTVL.

This chain connects TRBV6-5 to TRBJ2-7, with TRBD1 matching over 9 bases. The V and J ends lost 4 bases and 6 bases, in that order; junction bases with no gene match: 4. This CDR3 is 13 amino acids long. Germline V gene lookup returns CDR1 MNHEY and CDR2 SVGAGI. The CDR3 protein is CASSWDRDAEQYF. The DNA of the CDR3 is TGTGCCAGCAGTTGGGACAGGGATGCCGAGCAGTACTTC.

This chain connects TRBV7-9 to TRBJ2-7, with D maybe TRBD2 (6 bases). Trimming left V 6 bases short and J 3 bases short, with 15 bases between. The length of the CDR3 is 14 residues. The germline CDR1 and CDR2 sequences are SEHNR and FQNEAQ (reference sequence). The CDR3 here is CASSLPGLYYEQYF. The DNA for the CDR3 is TGTGCCAGCAGTCTACCGGGACTGTACTACGAGCAGTACTTC.

This chain links TRBV7-8 with TRBJ2-5; 9 bases map to TRBD1. This CDR3 contains 16 residues. J gave up 3 bases and V 5 bases, and 10 bases lay outside the gene matches. CDR1 is SGHVS and CDR2 is FQNEAQ in the germline V gene. CDR3 DNA: TGTGCCAGCAGCGTTAACAGGGGGCGTCTAGAAGAGACCCAGTACTTC. This codes for CASSVNRGRLEETQYF. The full variable domain, rest sourced from reference TRBV7-8 and TRBJ2-5, is GAGVSQSPRYKVAKRGQDVALRCDPISGHVSLFWYQQALGQGPEFLTYFQNEAQLDKSGLPSDRFFAERPEGSVSTLKIQRTQQEDSAVYLCASSVNRGRLEETQYFGPGTRLLVL.

The rearrangement links TRBV9 to TRBJ1-5, with TRBD1 matching 8 bases. V dropped 0 bases and J dropped 2; count of bases not matched to a gene: 4. The CDR3 runs to 16 residues. Germline loops: CDR1 SGDLS, CDR2 YYNGEE. CDR3 in DNA: TGTGCCAGCAGCGTAGGTCCAGGGGGCGGCAATCAGCCCCAGCATTTT. It encodes CASSVGPGGGNQPQHF.

The V and J genes are TRBV4-1 and TRBJ1-4; D ambiguous. The V gene's germline CDR1 is MGHRA and CDR2 YSYEKL. Trimming stripped 8 bases from V and 11 bases from J, with 30 bases between. This CDR3 has 17 residues. The CDR3 DNA reads TGCGCCAGCCACAGCAAGCCGGTCCCGCCCTCCCGCGGGAAACTGTTTTTT. Its translation: CASHSKPVPPSRGKLFF.